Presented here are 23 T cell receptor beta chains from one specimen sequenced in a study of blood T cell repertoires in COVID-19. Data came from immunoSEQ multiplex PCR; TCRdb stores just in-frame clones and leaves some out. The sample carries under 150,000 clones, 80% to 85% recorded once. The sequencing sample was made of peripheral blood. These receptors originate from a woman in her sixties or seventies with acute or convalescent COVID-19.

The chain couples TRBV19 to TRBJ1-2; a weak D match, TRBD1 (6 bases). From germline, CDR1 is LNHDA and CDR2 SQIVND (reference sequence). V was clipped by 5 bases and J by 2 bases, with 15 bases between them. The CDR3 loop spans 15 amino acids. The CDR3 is CASSEISGANYGYTF. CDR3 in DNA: TGTGCCAGTAGTGAGATTTCAGGGGCCAACTATGGCTACACCTTC.

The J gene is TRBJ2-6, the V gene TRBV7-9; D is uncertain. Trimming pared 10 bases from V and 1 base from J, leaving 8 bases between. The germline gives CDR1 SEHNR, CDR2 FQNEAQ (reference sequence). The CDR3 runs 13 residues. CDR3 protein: CATPRSGANVLTF. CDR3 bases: TGTGCCACTCCTCGGTCTGGGGCCAACGTCCTGACTTTC.

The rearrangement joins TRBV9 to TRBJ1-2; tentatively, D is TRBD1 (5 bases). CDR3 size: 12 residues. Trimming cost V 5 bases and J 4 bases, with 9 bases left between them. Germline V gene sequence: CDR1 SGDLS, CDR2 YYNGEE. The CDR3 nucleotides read TGTGCCAGCAGTGCCAGGGCCTATGGCTACACCTTC. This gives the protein CASSARAYGYTF.

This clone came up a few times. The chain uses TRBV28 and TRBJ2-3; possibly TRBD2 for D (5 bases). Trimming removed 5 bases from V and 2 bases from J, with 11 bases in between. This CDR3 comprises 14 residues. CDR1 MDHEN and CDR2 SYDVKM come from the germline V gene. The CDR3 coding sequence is TGTGCCAGCAGTCTCTCTAGCCCCACAGATACGCAGTATTTT. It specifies CASSLSSPTDTQYF. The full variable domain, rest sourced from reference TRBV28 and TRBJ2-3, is DVKVTQSSRYLVKRTGEKVFLECVQDMDHENMFWYRQDPGLGLRLIYFSYDVKMKEKGDIPEGYSVSREKKERFSLILESASTNQTSMYLCASSLSSPTDTQYFGPGTRLTVL.

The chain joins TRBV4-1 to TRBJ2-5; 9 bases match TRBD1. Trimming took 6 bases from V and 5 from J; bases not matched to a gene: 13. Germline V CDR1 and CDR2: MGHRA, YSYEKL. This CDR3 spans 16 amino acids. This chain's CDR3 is CASSPDPGQGGETQYF. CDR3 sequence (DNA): TGCGCCAGCAGTCCTGATCCGGGACAGGGAGGGGAGACCCAGTACTTC.

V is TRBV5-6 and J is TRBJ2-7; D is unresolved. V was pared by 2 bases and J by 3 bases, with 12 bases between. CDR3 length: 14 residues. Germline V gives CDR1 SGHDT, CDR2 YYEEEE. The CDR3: CASSLGNSYYEQYF. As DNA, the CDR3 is TGTGCCAGCAGCTTAGGAAACAGTTACTACGAGCAGTACTTC.

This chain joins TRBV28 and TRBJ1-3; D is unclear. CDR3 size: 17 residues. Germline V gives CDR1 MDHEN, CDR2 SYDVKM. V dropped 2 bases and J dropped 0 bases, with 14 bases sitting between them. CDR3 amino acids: CASSLGPGESSGNTIYF. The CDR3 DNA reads TGTGCCAGCAGTTTAGGACCTGGGGAGAGCTCTGGAAACACCATATATTTT.

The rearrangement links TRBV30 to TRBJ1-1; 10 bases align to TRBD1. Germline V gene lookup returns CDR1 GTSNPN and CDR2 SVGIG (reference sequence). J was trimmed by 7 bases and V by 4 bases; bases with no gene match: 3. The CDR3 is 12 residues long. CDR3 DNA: TGTGCCTGGATCCGGGACAGGGGTGAAGCTTTCTTT. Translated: CAWIRDRGEAFF.

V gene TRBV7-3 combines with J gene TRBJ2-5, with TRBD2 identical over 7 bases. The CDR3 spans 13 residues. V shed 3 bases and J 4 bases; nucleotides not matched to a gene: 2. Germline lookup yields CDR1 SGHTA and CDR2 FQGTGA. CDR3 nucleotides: TGTGCCAGCAGCTTGGGGGGGTCAGAGACCCAGTACTTC. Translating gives CASSLGGSETQYF.

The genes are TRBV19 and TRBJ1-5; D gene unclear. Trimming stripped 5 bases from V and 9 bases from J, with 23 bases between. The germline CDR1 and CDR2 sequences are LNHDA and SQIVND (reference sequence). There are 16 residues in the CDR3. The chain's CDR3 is CASSWVALRSSTPQHF. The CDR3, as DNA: TGTGCCAGTAGTTGGGTAGCCCTTCGGTCAAGCACGCCCCAGCATTTT.

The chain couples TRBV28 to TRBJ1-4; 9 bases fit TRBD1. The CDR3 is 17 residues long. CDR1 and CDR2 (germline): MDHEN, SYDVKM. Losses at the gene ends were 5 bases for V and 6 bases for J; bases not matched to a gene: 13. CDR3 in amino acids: CASSTPRDRDEDEKLFF. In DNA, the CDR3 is TGTGCCAGCAGTACCCCTAGGGACAGGGACGAGGATGAAAAACTGTTTTTT.

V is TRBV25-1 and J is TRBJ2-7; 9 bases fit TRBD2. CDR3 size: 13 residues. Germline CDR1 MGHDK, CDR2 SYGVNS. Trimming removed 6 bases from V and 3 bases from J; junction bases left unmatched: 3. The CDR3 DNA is TGTGCCAGCAGGCCTAGCGGGGTCTACGAGCAGTACTTC. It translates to CASRPSGVYEQYF.

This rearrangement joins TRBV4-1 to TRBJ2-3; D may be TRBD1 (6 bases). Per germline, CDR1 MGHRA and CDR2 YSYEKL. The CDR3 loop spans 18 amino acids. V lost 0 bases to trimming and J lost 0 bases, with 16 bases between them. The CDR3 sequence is CASSQESRRTVSTDTQYF. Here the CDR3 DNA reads TGCGCCAGCAGCCAAGAAAGTCGAAGGACAGTAAGCACAGATACGCAGTATTTT.

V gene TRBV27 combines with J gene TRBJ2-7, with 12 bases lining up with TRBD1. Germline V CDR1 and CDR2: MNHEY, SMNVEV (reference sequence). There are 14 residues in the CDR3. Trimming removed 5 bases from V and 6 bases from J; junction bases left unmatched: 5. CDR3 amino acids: CASSRDRGRFEQYF. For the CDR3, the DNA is TGTGCCAGCAGTCGGGACAGGGGGCGGTTCGAGCAGTACTTC.

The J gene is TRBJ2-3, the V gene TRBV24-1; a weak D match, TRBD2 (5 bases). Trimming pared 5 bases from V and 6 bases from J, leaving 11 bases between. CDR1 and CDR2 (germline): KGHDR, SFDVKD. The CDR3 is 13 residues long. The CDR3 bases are TGTGCCACCAGTGGTCCCGGACTCGATACGCAGTATTTT. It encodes CATSGPGLDTQYF.

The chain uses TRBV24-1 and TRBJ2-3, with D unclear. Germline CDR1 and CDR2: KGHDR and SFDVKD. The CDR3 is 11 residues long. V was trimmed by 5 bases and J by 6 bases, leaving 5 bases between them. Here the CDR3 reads CATSVEDTQYF. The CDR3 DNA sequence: TGTGCCACCAGTGTCGAGGATACGCAGTATTTT.

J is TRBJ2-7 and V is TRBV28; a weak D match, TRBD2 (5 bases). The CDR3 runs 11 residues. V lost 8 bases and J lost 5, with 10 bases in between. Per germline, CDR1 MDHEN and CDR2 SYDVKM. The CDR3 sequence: CASEKEDEQYF. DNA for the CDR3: TGTGCCAGCGAAAAGGAGGACGAGCAGTACTTC.

CDR3: CASSLAADRNSYTF. For the CDR3, the DNA is TGTGCCAGCAGTTTAGCTGCGGACAGAAATAGCTACACCTTC. The chain recombines TRBV28 with TRBJ1-2, with D possibly matching TRBD1 (6 bases). Trimming left V 2 bases short and J 9 bases short, with 16 bases between. CDR1 MDHEN and CDR2 SYDVKM come from the germline V gene. The CDR3 loop spans 14 amino acids.

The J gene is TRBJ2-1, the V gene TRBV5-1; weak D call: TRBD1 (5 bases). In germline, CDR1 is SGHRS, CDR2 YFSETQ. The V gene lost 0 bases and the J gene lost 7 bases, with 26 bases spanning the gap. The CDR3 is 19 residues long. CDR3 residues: CASSLVFRDTGLLRNEQFF. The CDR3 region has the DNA TGCGCCAGCAGCTTGGTGTTTAGGGATACAGGTCTTTTACGGAATGAGCAGTTCTTC. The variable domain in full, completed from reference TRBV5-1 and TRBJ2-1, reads KAGVTQTPRYLIKTRGQQVTLSCSPISGHRSVSWYQQTPGQGLQFLFEYFSETQRNKGNFPGRFSGRQFSNSRSEMNVSTLELGDSALYLCASSLVFRDTGLLRNEQFFGPGTRLTVL.

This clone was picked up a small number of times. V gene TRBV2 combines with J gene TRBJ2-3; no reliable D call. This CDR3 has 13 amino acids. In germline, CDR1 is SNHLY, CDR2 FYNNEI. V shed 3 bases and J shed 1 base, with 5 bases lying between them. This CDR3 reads CASSDVGTDTQYF. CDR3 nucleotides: TGTGCCAGCAGTGACGTAGGCACAGATACGCAGTATTTT.

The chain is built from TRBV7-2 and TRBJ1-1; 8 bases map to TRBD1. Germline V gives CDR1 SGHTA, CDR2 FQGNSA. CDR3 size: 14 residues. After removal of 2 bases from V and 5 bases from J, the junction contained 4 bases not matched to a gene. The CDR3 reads CASSLNRGLTEAFF. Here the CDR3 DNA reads TGTGCCAGCAGCTTAAACAGGGGGTTGACTGAAGCTTTCTTT.

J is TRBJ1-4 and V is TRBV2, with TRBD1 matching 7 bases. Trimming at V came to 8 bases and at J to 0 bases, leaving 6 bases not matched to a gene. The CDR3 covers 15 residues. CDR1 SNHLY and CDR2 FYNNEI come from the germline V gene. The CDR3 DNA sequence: TGTGCCAGCCAAAGGGGGCGAACAACTAATGAAAAACTGTTTTTT. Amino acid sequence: CASQRGRTTNEKLFF.

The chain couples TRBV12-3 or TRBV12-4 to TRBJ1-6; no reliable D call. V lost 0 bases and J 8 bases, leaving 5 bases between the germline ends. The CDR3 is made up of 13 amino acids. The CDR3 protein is CASSLAQDSPLHF. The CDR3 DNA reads TGTGCCAGCAGTTTAGCGCAGGATTCACCCCTCCACTTT.